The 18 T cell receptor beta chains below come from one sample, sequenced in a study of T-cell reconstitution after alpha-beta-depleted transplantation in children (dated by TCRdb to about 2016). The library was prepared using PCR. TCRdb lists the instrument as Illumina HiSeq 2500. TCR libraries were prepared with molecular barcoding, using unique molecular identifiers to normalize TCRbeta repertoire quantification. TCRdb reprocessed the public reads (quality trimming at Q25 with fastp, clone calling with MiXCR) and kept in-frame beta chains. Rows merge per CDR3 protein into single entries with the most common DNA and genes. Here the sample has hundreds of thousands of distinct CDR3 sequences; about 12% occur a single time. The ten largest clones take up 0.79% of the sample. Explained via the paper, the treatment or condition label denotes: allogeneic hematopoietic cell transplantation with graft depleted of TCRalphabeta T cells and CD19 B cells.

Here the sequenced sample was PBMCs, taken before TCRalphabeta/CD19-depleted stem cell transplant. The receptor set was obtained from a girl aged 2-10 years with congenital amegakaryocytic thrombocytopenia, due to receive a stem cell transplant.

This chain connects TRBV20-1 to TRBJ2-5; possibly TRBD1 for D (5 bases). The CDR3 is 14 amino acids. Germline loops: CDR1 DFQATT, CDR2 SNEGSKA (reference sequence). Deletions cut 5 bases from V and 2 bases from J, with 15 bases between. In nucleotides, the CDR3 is TGCAGTGCTCCCGACAGTCCCCTACAAGAGACCCAGTACTTC. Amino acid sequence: CSAPDSPLQETQYF.

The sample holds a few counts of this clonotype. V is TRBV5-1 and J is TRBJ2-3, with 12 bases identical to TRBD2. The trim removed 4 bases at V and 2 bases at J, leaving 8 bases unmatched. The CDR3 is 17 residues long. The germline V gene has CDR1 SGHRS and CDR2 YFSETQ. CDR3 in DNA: TGCGCCAGCAGCGCCGGGACTAGCGGGTTATTCACAGATACGCAGTATTTT. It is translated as CASSAGTSGLFTDTQYF.

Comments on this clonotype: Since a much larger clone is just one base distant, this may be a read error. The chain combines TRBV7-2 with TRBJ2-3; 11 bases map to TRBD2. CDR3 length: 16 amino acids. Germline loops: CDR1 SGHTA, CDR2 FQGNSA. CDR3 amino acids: CVSSFQTSGDTDTQYF. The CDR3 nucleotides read TGTGTCAGCAGCTTCCAGACTAGCGGGGACACAGATACGCAGTATTTT.

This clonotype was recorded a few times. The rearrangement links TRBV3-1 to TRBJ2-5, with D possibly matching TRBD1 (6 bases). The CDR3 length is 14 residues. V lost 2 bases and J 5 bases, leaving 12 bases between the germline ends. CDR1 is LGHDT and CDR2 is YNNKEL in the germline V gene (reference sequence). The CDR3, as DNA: TGTGCCAGCAGCCAAAGGGCAGGGGAGGAGACCCAGTACTTC. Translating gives CASSQRAGEETQYF.

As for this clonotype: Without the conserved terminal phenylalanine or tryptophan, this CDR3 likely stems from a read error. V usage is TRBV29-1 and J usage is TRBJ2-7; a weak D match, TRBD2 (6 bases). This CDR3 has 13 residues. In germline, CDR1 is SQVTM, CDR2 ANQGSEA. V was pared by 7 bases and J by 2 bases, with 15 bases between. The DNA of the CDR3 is TGCAGCGCCCTTCGGCGGGACGCCTACGAGCAGTACCTC. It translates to CSALRRDAYEQYL.

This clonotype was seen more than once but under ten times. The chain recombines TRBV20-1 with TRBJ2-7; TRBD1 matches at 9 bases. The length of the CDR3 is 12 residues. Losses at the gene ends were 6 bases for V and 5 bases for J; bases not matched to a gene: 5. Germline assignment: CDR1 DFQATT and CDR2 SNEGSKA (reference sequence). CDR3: CSAPGTGNEQYF. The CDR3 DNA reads TGCAGTGCCCCCGGGACAGGGAACGAGCAGTACTTC.

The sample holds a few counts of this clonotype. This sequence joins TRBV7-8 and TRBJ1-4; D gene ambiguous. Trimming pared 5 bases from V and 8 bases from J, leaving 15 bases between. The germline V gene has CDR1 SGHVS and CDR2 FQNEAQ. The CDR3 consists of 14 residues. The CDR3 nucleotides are TGTGCCAGCAGCCCCCCCAGAGTAAGAGAAAAACTGTTTTTT. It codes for CASSPPRVREKLFF.

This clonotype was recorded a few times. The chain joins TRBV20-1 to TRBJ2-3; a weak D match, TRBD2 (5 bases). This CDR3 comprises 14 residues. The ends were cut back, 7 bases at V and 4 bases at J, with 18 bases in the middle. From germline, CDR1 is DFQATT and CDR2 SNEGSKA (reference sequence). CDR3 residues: CSVRTLALPDTQYF. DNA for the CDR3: TGCAGTGTACGAACCCTAGCCTTACCAGATACGCAGTATTTT.

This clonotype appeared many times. CDR3 bases: TGCAGTGCTAGCGCGGGGACCGGGGAGCTGTTTTTT. It translates to CSASAGTGELFF. The chain links TRBV20-1 to TRBJ2-2; perhaps TRBD2 as D (6 bases). CDR3 length: 12 amino acids. CDR1 is DFQATT and CDR2 is SNEGSKA in the germline V gene (reference sequence). Trimming took off 3 bases at V and 5 bases at J, with 7 bases between the two ends.

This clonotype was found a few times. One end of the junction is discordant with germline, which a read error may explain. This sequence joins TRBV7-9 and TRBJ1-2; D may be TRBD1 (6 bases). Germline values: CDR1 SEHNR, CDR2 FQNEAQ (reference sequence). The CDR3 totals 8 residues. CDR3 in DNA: TGTGCCAGCAGCCCGACAGGTTTC. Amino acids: CASSPTGF.

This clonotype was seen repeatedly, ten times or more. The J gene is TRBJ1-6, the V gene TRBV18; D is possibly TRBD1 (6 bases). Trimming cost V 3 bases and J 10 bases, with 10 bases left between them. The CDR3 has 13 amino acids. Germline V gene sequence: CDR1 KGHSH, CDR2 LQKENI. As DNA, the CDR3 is TGTGCCAGCTCACCCCCAGGGGAATCACCCCTCCACTTT. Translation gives CASSPPGESPLHF.

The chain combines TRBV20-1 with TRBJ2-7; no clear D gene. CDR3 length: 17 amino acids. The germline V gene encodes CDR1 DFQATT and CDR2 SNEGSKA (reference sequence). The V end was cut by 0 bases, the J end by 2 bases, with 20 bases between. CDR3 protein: CSARDLPRPGATYEQYF. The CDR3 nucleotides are TGCAGTGCTAGAGATCTCCCCCGGCCAGGCGCCACCTACGAGCAGTACTTC.

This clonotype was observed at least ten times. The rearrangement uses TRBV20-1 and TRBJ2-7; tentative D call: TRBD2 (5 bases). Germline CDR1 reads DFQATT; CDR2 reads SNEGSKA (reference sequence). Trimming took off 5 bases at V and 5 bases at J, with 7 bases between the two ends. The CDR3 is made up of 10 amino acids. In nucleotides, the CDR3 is TGCAGTGCTTCGACTAACGAGCAGTACTTC. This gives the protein CSASTNEQYF.

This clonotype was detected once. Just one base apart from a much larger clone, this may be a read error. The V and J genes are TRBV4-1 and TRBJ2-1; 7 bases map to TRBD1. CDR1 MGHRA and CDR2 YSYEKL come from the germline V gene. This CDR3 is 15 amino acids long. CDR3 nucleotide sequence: TGCGCCAGCAGCCAAGATTGGGGCAGGGGGTATGAGCGGTTCTTC. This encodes CASSQDWGRGYERFF.

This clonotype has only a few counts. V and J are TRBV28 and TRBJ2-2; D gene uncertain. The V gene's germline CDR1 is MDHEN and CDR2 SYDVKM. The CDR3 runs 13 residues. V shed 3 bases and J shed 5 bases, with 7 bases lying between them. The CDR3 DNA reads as TGTGCCAGCAGTTTGCAGCAAACCGGGGAGCTGTTTTTT. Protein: CASSLQQTGELFF.

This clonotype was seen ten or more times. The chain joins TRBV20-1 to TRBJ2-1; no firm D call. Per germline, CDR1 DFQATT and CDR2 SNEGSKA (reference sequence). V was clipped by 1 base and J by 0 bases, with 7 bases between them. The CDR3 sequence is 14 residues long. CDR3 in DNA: TGCAGTGCTAGAGCTAGGAGCTCCTACAATGAGCAGTTCTTC. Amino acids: CSARARSSYNEQFF.

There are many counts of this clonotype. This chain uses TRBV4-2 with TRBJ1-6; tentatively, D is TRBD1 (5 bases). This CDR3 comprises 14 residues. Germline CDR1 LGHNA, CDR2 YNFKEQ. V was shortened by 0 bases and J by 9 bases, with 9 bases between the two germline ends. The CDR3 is CASSQDRAVSPLHF. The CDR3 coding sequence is TGTGCCAGCAGCCAAGACAGGGCGGTTTCACCCCTCCACTTT.

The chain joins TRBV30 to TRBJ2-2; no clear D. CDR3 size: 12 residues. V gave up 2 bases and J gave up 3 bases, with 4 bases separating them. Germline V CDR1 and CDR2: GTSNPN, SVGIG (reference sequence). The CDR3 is CAWSWDTGELFF. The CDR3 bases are TGTGCCTGGAGTTGGGACACCGGGGAGCTGTTTTTT.